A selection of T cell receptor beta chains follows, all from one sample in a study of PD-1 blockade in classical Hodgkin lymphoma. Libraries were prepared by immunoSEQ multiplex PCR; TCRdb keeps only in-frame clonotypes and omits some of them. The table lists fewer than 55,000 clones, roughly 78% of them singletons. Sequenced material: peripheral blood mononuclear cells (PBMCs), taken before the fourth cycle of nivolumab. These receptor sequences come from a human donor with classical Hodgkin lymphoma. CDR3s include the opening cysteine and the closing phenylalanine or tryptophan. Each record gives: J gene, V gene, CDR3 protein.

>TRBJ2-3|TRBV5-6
CASSLAPGLARPYTDTQYF
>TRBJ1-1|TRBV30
CAWRVPDRMNTEAFF
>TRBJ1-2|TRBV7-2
CASSSDRVSVGYTF
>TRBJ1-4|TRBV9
CASSVTGNNEKLFF
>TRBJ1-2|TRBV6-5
CASSLDRGNGYTF
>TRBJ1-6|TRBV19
CASSAGTVGVSPLHF
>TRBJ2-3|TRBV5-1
CASSLGLAGLDTQYF
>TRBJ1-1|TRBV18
CASSASPPGGGTEAFF
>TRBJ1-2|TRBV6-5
CASRDSGFYGYTF
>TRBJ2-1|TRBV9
CASSERGPPYNEQFF
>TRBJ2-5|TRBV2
CASILEAGAQYF
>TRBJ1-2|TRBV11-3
CASSQSGAEHYGYTF
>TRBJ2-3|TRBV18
CASSLMDRGDTQYF
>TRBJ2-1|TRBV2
CASTVVGTAWDNEQFF
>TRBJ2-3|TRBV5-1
CASSLAIGADTQYF
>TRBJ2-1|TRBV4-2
CASSQVGGLGEQFF
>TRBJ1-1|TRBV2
CASSVGRYLNTEAFF
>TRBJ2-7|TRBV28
CASTQGREQYF
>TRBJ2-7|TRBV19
CASSIEQGYEQYF
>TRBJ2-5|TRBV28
CASSFAGAETQYF
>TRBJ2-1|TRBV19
CASSSSTAEQFF
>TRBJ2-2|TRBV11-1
CASSLVEGGELFF
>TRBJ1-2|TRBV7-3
CASRRAGTGGDGYTF
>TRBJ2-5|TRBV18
CASSSRGGETQYF
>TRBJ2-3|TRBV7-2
CASSWAGGSPGTDTQYF
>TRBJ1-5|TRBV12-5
CASGLGVGNQPQHF
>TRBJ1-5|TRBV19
CASSTGPNQPQHF
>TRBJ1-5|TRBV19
CASSQTGGNSNQPQHF
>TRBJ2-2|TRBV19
CASSDWSYKNTGELFF
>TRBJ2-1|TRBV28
CASSPERGHNEQFF
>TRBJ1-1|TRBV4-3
CASSPQPGNTEAFF
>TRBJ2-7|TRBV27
CASSGQVRPNRYEQYF
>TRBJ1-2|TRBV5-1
CASSGPGNYGYTF
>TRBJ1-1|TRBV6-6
CASSYGPRTGNTEAFF
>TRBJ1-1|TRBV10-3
CAISANGNTEAFF
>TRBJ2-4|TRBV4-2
CASSQDKGHRGIQYF
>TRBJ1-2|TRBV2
CASRDQQGASGYTF
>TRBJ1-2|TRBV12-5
CASGGLFYGYTF
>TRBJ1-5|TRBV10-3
CAISDTQLRQGDQPQHF
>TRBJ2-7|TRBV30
CAWSVRDRKYF
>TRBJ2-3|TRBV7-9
CASSLTLSADTQYF
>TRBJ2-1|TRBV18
CASSPGQYNEQFF
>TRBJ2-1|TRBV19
CASGGRFTGYNEQFF
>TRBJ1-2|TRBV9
CASSLQGNYGYTF
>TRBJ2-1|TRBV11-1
CASSLNRDGGTGLFF
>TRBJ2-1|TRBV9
CASSLQASWNNEQFF
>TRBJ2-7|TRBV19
CASRIPGREFRLGSHEQYF
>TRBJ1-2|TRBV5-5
CASSLASPDYGYTF
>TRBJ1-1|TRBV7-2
CASSENPQQGFTEAFF
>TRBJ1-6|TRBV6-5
CASSVRDRSLSGLHF
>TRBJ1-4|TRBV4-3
CASSQGGTGGSEKLFF
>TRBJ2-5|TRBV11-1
CASSTSTGVETQYF